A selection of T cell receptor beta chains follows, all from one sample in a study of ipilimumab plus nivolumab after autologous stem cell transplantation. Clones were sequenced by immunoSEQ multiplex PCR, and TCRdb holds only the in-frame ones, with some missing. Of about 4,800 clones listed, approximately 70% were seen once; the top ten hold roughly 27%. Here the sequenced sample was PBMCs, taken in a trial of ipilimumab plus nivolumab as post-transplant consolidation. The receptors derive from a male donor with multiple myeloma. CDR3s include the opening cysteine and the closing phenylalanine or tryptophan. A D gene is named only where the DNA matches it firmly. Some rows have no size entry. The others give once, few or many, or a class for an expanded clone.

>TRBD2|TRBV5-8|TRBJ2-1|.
CASSPVLPKLAAQFF
TGTGCCAGCAGCCCCGTCCTACCCAAACTAGCGGCGCAGTTCTTC
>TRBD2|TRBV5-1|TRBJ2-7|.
CASSSSSGSYEQYF
TGCGCCAGCAGCTCGTCTAGCGGGTCCTACGAGCAGTACTTC
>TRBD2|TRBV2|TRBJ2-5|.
CAGGLAGGPYETQYF
TGTGCCGGTGGACTAGCGGGAGGGCCTTACGAGACCCAGTACTTC
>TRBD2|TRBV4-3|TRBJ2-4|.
CASSQVRLAGGQAKNIQYF
TGCGCCAGCAGCCAAGTGAGGCTAGCGGGGGGGCAGGCCAAAAACATTCAGTACTTC
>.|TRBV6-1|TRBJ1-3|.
CASSDGGRGNTIYF
TGTGCCAGCAGTGATGGGGGTAGGGGAAACACCATATATTTT
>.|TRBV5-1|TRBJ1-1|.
CASSQGMNTEAFF
TGCGCCAGCAGCCAGGGGATGAACACTGAAGCTTTCTTT
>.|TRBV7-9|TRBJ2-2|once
CASSLANRESTGELFF
TGTGCCAGCAGCTTAGCGAACAGGGAAAGCACCGGGGAGCTGTTTTTT
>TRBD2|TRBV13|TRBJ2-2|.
CASSSPSSGRYGELFF
TGTGCCAGCAGCTCCCCGTCTAGCGGGCGGTACGGGGAGCTGTTTTTT
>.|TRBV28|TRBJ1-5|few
CASKSAANSNQPQHF
TGTGCCAGCAAATCGGCAGCAAATAGCAATCAGCCCCAGCATTTT
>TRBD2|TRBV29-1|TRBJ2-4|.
CSVEEGGSQNIQYF
TGCAGCGTTGAAGAAGGCGGGAGTCAAAACATTCAGTACTTC
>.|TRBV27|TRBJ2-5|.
CASKRQQQETQYF
TGTGCCAGCAAGAGGCAGCAACAAGAGACCCAGTACTTC
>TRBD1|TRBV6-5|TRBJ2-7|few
CASGTGSYEQYF
TGTGCCAGCGGGACAGGGTCCTACGAGCAGTACTTC
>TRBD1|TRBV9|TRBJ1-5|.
CASSVDRDRGNQPQHF
TGTGCCAGCAGCGTAGATAGGGACAGGGGAAATCAGCCCCAGCATTTT
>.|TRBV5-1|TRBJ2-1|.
CASSLVGGKYNEQFF
TGCGCCAGCAGCTTGGTCGGCGGGAAGTACAATGAGCAGTTCTTC
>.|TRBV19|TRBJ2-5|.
CASSTPDQETQYF
TGTGCCAGTAGTACTCCGGACCAAGAGACCCAGTACTTC
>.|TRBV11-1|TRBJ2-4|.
CASSYRGSLAKNIQYF
TGTGCCAGCAGCTACAGAGGGAGTTTGGCCAAAAACATTCAGTACTTC
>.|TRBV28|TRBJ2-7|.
CASSLDIGGSYEQYF
TGTGCCAGCAGCCTGGACATTGGGGGGTCCTACGAGCAGTACTTC
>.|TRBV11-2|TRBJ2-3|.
CASSSFGGRSTDTQYF
TGTGCCAGCAGCTCGTTCGGGGGGCGGAGCACAGATACGCAGTATTTT
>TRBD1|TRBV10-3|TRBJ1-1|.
CAITRQGNTEAFF
TGTGCCATCACCAGACAGGGGAACACTGAAGCTTTCTTT
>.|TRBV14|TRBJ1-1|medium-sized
CASSQDPGLATEAFF
TGTGCCAGCAGCCAAGACCCCGGGTTGGCCACTGAAGCTTTCTTT
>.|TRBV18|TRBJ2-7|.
CASSPLGSREQYF
TGTGCCAGCTCACCATTAGGCTCGAGGGAGCAGTACTTC
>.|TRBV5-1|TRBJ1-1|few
CASSLEGQNTEAFF
TGCGCCAGCAGCTTGGAGGGGCAGAACACTGAAGCTTTCTTT
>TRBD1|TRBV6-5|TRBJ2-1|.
CASSYSTGGGYEQFF
TGTGCCAGCAGTTACTCGACAGGGGGGGGCTATGAGCAGTTCTTC
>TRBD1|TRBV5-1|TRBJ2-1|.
CASSLAGQGGHEQFF
TGCGCCAGCAGCTTGGCGGGACAGGGAGGGCATGAGCAGTTCTTC
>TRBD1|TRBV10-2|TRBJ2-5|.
CASSESALTGEETQYF
TGCGCCAGCAGTGAGTCAGCGTTGACAGGGGAAGAGACCCAGTACTTC
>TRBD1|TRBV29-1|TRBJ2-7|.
CSVEDRGEGEQYF
TGCAGCGTTGAGGACAGGGGAGAGGGCGAGCAGTACTTC
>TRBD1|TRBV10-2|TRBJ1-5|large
CASRAGTGYNQPQHF
TGCGCCAGCAGAGCTGGGACAGGGTACAATCAGCCCCAGCATTTT
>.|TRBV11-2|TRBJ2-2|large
CASSFAAAMGGGTGELFF
TGTGCCAGCAGCTTCGCCGCAGCGATGGGGGGAGGCACCGGGGAGCTGTTTTTT
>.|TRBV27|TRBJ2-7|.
CASSSSYEQYF
TGTGCCAGCAGTTCCTCCTACGAGCAGTACTTC
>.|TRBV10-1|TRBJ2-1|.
CASTGDGANEQFF
TGCGCCAGCACGGGGGACGGGGCCAATGAGCAGTTCTTC
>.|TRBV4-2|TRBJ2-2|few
CASSLIGGTGELFF
TGTGCCAGCAGCCTGATAGGAGGGACCGGGGAGCTGTTTTTT
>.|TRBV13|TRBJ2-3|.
CASSVVGDSTERQYF
TGTGCCAGCAGCGTAGTCGGGGACTCCACAGAACGGCAGTATTTT
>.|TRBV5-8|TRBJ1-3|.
CASSLVLLVSSGNTIYF
TGTGCCAGCAGCTTGGTCCTACTAGTGTCCTCTGGAAACACCATATATTTT
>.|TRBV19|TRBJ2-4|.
CASSITSLAKNIQYF
TGTGCCAGTAGTATTACGTCCCTAGCCAAAAACATTCAGTACTTC
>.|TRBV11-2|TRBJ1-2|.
CASSENSRAYIPYGYTF
TGTGCCAGCAGCGAAAATTCTCGGGCCTACATCCCTTATGGCTACACCTTC
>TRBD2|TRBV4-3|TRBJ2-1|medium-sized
CASSQGGGLAGNEQFF
TGCGCCAGCAGCCAAGGGGGGGGACTAGCGGGTAATGAGCAGTTCTTC
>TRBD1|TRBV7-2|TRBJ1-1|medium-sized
CASRGTGRTTEAFF
TGTGCCAGCAGGGGGACAGGGCGGACCACTGAAGCTTTCTTT
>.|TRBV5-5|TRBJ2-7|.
CASRVEGGRGSYEQYF
TGTGCCAGCAGGGTTGAGGGGGGCCGGGGTTCCTACGAGCAGTACTTC
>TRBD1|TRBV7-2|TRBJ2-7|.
CASSLATGTGRKYEQYF
TGTGCCAGCAGCTTAGCGACGGGGACAGGGAGGAAGTACGAGCAGTACTTC
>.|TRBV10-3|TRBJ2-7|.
CAISESRGEQYF
TGTGCCATCAGTGAGTCGAGGGGCGAGCAGTACTTC
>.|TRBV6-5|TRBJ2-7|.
CASSYSLGVYEQYF
TGTGCCAGCAGTTACTCGTTGGGGGTCTACGAGCAGTACTTC
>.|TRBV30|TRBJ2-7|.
CAWNGNSYEQYF
TGTGCCTGGAATGGCAACTCCTACGAGCAGTACTTC
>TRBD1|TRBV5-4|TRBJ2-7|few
CASSQGQGVSYEQYF
TGTGCCAGCAGCCAAGGACAGGGTGTATCCTACGAGCAGTACTTC
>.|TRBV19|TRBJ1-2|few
CASEPRGAPRYGYTF
TGTGCCAGCGAGCCCCGGGGGGCCCCTAGGTATGGCTACACCTTC
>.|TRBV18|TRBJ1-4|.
CASSPGGNEKLFF
TGTGCCAGCTCACCAGGGGGCAATGAAAAACTGTTTTTT
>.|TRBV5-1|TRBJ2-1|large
CASSLENYNEQFF
TGCGCCAGCAGCTTGGAGAACTACAATGAGCAGTTCTTC
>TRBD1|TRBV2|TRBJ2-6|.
CASSGTGLPGANVLTF
TGTGCCAGCAGCGGGACAGGGTTACCTGGGGCCAACGTCCTGACTTTC
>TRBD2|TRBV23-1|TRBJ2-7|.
CASSPAVAGGLYEQYF
TGCGCCAGCAGCCCAGCCGTTGCGGGGGGACTCTACGAGCAGTACTTC
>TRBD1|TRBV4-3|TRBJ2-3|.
CASSQGTGWEADTQYF
TGCGCCAGCAGCCAAGGGACAGGGTGGGAAGCAGATACGCAGTATTTT
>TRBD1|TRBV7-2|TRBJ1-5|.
CASSLVGTANQPQHF
TGTGCCAGCAGCCTAGTAGGGACAGCGAATCAGCCCCAGCATTTT
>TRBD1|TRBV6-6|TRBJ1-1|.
CASSSQGVNTEAFF
TGTGCCAGCAGTTCACAGGGGGTGAACACTGAAGCTTTCTTT
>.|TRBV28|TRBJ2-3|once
CASSFMQGYTDTQYF
TGTGCCAGCAGTTTTATGCAGGGATACACAGATACGCAGTATTTT